The sequence of this T cell receptor (beta chain) was determined in a study of early T cells in non-severe SARS-CoV-2 infection. Points from the study as a whole: Anti-spike CD8 specificities were favored by VDJdb matching, whose results missed private and CD4 specificities.

The V end was cut by 3 bases, the J end by 9 bases, with 12 bases between. The CDR3 totals 13 residues. Germline CDR1 LNHNV, CDR2 YYDKDF (reference sequence). MiXCR, run by TCRdb on the 5' RACE reads, gives a single entry per CDR3 protein. This sample has 85,000 to 95,000 distinct CDR3 sequences; roughly 15% occur once, and the top ten carry about 5%. Regarding this clonotype: Its antigen remains unidentified.

The chain recombines TRBV15 with TRBJ2-1; maybe TRBD2 (5 bases). The sample here was whole blood, taken at baseline. The sequence came from an adult who was a healthcare worker with PCR-confirmed SARS-CoV-2 infection or an uninfected control (not recorded which). The CDR3 DNA reads TGTGCCACCAGCAGCACGAGGAGGAGTGAGCAGTTCTTC. The encoded protein is CATSSTRRSEQFF.